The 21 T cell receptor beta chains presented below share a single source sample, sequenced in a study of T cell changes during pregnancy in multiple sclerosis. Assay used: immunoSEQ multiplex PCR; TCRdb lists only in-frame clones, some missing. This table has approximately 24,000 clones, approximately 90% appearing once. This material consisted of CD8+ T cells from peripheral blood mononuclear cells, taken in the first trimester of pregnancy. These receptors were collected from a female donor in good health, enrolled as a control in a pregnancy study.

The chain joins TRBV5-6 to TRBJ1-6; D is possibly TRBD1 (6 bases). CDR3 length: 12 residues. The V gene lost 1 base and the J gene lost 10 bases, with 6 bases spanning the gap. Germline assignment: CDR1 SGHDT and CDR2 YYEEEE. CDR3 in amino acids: CASSLQGSPLHF. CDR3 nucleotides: TGTGCCAGCAGCTTGCAGGGGTCACCCCTCCACTTT. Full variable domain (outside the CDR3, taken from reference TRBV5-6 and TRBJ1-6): DAGVTQSPTHLIKTRGQQVTLRCSPKSGHDTVSWYQQALGQGPQFIFQYYEEEERQRGNFPDRFSGHQFPNYSSELNVNALLLGDSALYLCASSLQGSPLHFGNGTRLTVT.

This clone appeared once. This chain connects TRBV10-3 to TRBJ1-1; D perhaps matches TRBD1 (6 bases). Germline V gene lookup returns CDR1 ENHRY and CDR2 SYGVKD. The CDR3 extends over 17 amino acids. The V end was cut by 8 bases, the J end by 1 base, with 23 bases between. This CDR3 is CAISRGDRFDSNTEAFF. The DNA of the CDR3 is TGTGCCATCTCCAGGGGTGACAGGTTTGACTCGAACACTGAAGCTTTCTTT.

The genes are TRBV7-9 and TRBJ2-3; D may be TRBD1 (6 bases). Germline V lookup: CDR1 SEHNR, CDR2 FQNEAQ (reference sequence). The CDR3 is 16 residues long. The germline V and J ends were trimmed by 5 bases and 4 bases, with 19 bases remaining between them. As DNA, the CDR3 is TGTGCCAGCAGCCTGACTCTGGGGGCCAGCTCAGATACGCAGTATTTT. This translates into CASSLTLGASSDTQYF.

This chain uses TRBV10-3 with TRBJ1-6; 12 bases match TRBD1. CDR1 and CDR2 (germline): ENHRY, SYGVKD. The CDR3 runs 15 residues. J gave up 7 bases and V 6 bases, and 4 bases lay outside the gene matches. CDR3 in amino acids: CAIRDGTGGNSPLHF. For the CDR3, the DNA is TGTGCCATCAGGGACGGGACAGGGGGCAATTCACCCCTCCACTTT.

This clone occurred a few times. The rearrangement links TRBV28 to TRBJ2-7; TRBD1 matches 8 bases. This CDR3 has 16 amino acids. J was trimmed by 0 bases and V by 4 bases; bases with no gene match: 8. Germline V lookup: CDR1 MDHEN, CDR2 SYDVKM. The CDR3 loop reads CASSSTRQGPSYEQYF. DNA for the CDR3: TGTGCCAGCAGTTCCACTAGACAGGGGCCCTCCTACGAGCAGTACTTC.

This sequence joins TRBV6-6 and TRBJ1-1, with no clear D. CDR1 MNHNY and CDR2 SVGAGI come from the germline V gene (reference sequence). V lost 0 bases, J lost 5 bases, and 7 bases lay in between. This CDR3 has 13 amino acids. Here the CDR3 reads CASSYSAGTEAFF. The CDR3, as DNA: TGTGCCAGCAGTTACTCTGCCGGGACTGAAGCTTTCTTT.

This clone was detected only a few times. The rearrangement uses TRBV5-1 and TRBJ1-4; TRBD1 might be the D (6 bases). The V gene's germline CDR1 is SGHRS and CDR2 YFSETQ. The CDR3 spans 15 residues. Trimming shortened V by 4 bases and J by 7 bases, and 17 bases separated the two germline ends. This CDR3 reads CASSGRGSQGEKLFF. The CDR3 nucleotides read TGCGCCAGCAGCGGGAGGGGGTCGCAGGGTGAAAAACTGTTTTTT.

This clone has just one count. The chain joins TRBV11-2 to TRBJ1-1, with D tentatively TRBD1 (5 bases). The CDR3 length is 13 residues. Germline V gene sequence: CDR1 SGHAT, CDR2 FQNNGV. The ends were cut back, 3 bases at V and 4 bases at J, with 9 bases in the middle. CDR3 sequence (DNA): TGTGCCAGCAGCTTTGCGCAGGGCACTGAAGCTTTCTTT. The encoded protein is CASSFAQGTEAFF. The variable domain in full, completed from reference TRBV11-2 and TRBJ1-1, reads EAGVAQSPRYKIIEKRQSVAFWCNPISGHATLYWYQQILGQGPKLLIQFQNNGVVDDSQLPKDRFSAERLKGVDSTLKIQPAKLEDSAVYLCASSFAQGTEAFFGQGTRLTVV.

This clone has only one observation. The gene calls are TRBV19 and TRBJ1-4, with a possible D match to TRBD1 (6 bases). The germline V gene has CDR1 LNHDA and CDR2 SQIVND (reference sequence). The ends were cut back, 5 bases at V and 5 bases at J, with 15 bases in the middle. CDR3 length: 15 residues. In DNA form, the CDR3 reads TGTGCCAGTAGTCCCAGGACAGACCGGAATGAAAAACTGTTTTTT. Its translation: CASSPRTDRNEKLFF.

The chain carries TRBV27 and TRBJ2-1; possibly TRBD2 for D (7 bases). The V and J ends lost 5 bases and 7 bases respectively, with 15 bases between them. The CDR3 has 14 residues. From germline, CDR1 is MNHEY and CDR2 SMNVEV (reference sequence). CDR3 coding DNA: TGTGCCAGCAGTCTACGGGGGGCTACGAATGAGCAGTTCTTC. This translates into CASSLRGATNEQFF.

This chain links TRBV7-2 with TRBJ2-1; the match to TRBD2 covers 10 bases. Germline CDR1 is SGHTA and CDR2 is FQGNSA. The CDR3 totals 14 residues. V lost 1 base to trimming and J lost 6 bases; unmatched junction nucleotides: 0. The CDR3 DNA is TGTGCCAGCAGCTTAGGGACTAGCGGCAATGAGCAGTTCTTC. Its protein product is CASSLGTSGNEQFF. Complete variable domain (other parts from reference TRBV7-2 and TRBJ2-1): GAGVSQSPSNKVTEKGKDVELRCDPISGHTALYWYRQSLGQGLEFLIYFQGNSAPDKSGLPSDRFSAERTGGSVSTLTIQRTQQEDSAVYLCASSLGTSGNEQFFGPGTRLTVL.

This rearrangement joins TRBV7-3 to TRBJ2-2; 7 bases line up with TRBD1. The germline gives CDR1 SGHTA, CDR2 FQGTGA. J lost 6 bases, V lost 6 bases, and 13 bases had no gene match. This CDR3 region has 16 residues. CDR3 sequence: CASRSPERGRSGELFF. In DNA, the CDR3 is TGTGCCAGCAGATCCCCCGAGAGGGGGCGGTCCGGGGAGCTGTTTTTT.

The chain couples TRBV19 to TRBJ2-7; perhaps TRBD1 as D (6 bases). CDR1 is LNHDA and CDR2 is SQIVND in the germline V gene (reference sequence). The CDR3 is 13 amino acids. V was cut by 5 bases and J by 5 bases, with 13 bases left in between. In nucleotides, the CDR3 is TGTGCCAGTAGTCCGGCAGGGGTTAACGAGCAGTACTTC. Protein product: CASSPAGVNEQYF.

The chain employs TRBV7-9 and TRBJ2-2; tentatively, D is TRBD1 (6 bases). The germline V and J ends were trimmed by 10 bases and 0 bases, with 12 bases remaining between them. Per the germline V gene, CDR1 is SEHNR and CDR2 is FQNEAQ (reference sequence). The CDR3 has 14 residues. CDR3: CATTGMANTGELFF. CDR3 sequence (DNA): TGTGCCACTACAGGGATGGCGAACACCGGGGAGCTGTTTTTT.

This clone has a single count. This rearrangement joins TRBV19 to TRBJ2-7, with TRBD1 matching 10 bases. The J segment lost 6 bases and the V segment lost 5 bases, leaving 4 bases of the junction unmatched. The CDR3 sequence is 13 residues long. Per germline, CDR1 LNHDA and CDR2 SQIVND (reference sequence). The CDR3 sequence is CASSPTGGGEQYF. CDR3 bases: TGTGCCAGTAGTCCGACAGGGGGCGGCGAGCAGTACTTC.

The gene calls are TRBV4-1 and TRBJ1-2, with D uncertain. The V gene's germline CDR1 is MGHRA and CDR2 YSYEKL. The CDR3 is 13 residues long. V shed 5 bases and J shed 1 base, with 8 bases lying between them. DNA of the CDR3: TGCGCCAGCAGCGTAACAGTTAACTATGGCTACACCTTC. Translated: CASSVTVNYGYTF.

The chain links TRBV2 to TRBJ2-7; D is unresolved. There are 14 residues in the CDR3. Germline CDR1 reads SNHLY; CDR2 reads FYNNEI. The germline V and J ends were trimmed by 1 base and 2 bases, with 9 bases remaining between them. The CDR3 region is CASSEGLAAYEQYF. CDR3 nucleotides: TGTGCCAGCAGTGAAGGTCTGGCAGCCTACGAGCAGTACTTC.

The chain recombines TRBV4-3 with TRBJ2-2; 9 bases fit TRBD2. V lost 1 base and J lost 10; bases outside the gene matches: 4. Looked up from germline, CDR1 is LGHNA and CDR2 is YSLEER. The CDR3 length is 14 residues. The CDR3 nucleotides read TGCGCCAGCAGCCAAGTAGGCGGGGGGGCGGAGCTGTTTTTT. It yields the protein CASSQVGGGAELFF.

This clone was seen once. In DNA form, the CDR3 reads TGTGCCAGCAGCTTTGGGTCCGGGGGAAACACTGAAGCTTTCTTT. It specifies CASSFGSGGNTEAFF. This chain uses TRBV7-6 with TRBJ1-1, with D possibly matching TRBD1 (5 bases). Trimming cost V 3 bases and J 2 bases, with 13 bases left between them. Germline CDR1 and CDR2: SGHVS and FNYEAQ. The CDR3 loop spans 15 amino acids.

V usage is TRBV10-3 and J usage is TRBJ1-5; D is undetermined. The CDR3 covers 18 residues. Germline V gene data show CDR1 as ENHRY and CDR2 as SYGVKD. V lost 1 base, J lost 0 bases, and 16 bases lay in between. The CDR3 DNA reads TGTGCCATCAGTGAGTTGGGTGGTGGGCTCCCTAGCAATCAGCCCCAGCATTTT. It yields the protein CAISELGGGLPSNQPQHF.

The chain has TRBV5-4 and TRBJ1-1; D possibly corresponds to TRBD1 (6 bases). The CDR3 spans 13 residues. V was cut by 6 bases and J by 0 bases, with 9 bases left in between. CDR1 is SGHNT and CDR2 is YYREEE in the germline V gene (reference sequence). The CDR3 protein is CASNNRVNTEAFF. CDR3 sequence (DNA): TGTGCCAGCAACAACAGGGTGAACACTGAAGCTTTCTTT.